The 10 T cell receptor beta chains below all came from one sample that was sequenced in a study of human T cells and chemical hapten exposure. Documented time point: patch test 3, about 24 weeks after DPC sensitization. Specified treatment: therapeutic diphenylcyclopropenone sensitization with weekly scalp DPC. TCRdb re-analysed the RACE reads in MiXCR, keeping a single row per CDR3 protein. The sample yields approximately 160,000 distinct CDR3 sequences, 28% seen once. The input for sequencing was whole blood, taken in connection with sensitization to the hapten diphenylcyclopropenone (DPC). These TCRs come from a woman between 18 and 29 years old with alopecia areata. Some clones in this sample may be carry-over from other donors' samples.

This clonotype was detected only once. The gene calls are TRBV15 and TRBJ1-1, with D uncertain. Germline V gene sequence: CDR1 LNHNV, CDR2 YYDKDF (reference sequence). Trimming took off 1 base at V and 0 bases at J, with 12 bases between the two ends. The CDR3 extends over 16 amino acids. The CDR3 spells CATSRGFNSMNTEAFF. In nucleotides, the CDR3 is TGTGCCACCAGCAGAGGTTTCAACAGCATGAACACTGAAGCTTTCTTT.

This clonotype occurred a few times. The CDR3 bases are TGCGCCAGCAGCTTGGTGGGGGCAAGCGGGAAAGGTGAGCAGTTCTTC. Translation gives CASSLVGASGKGEQFF. The V and J genes are TRBV5-1 and TRBJ2-1; possibly TRBD2 for D (7 bases). Germline CDR1 is SGHRS and CDR2 is YFSETQ. This CDR3 has 16 amino acids. V was pared by 0 bases and J by 9 bases, with 19 bases between.

The CDR3 DNA is TGTGCCAGCAGCCAAGAATTACTCCCGGGGACAGGGGGTAGGGATACGCAGTATTTT. It yields the protein CASSQELLPGTGGRDTQYF. The rearrangement uses TRBV4-2 and TRBJ2-3, with 11 bases that match TRBD1. Trimming cost V 0 bases and J 6 bases; bases outside gene matches: 14. Looked up from germline, CDR1 is LGHNA and CDR2 is YNFKEQ. This CDR3 spans 19 amino acids.

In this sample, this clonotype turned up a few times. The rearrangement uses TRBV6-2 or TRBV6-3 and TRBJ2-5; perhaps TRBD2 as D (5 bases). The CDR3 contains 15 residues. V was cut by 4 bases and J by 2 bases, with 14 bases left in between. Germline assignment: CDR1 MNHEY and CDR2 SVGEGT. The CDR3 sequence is CASSSRGILQETQYF. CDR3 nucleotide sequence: TGTGCCAGCAGTTCCCGGGGTATACTTCAAGAGACCCAGTACTTC.

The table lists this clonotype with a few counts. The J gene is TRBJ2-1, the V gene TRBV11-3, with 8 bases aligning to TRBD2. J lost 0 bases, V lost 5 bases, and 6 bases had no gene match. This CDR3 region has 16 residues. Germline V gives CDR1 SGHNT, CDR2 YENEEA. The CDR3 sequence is CASSASGRSSYNEQFF. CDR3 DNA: TGTGCCAGCAGCGCTAGCGGGCGAAGCTCCTACAATGAGCAGTTCTTC. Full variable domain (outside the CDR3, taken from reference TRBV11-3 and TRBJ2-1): EAGVVQSPRYKIIEKKQPVAFWCNPISGHNTLYWYLQNLGQGPELLIRYENEEAVDDSQLPKDRFSAERLKGVDSTLKIQPAELGDSAVYLCASSASGRSSYNEQFFGPGTRLTVL.

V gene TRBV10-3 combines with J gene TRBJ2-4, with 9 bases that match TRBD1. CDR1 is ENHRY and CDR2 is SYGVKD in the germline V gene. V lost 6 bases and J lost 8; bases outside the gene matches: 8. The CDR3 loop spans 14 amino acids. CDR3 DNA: TGTGCCATCAGGGACAGGGGAAGTGGAGACATTCAGTACTTC. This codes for CAIRDRGSGDIQYF.

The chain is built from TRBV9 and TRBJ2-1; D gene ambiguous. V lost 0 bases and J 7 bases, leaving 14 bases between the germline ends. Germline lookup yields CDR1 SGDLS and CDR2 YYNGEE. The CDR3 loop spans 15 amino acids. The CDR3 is CASSVVVGSRNEQFF. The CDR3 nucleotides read TGTGCCAGCAGCGTAGTAGTCGGGTCTCGGAATGAGCAGTTCTTC.

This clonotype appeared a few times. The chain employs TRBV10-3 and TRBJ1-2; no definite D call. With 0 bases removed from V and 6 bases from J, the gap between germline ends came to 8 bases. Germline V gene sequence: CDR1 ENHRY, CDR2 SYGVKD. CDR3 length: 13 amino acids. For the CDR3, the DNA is TGTGCCATCAGTGAGTCAGTCATTGATGGCTACACCTTC. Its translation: CAISESVIDGYTF.

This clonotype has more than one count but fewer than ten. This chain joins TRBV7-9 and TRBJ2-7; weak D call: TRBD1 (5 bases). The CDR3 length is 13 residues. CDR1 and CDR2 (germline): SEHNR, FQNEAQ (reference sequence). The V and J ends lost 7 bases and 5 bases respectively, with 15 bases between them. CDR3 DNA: TGTGCCAGCATGCTTTCAGACAGCCACGAGCAGTACTTC. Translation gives CASMLSDSHEQYF.

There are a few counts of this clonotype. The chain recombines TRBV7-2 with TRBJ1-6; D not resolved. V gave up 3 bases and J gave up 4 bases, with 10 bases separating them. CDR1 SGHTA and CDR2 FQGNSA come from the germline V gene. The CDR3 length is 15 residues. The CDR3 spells CASSLYRTYNSPLHF. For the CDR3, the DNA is TGTGCCAGCAGCTTGTACAGAACATATAATTCACCCCTCCACTTT.